Described below is a single TCR beta chain sequence and its context. The antigen it recognizes is unknown. Per-base qualities were not stored, and no clone one base away is much larger. These data originate in a study of cytomegalovirus exposure and HLA in healthy donors (dated by TCRdb to the late 2010s). Concerning the study at large: In an earlier analysis of around 540 of the donors, approximately 300 Gb of sequence data and roughly 100 million unique TCR beta sequences from 150 million to 200 million T cells were reported. Using immunosequencing, the study profiled T cell repertoires from 666 subjects and related those repertoires to cytomegalovirus serostatus. To decide whether each TCR beta V gene segment behaved as functional or pseudogenic, an earlier analysis of nearly 600 of the donors relied on high-throughput TCR beta sequencing. HLA typing included class I and class II loci at four-digit resolution. A later genetic analysis used genome-wide SNP genotypes for about 65% of the roughly 700 donors, treating that subset as a discovery cohort. Roughly 300 gigabases of sequencing data and roughly 80 million unique TCR sequences made up an early release that covered under 750 HLA-typed donors. Donor age, sex, ethnicity and CMV serostatus were compiled alongside the repertoire data. All discovery cohort repertoires had been generated on a single sequencing platform. Along with the approximately 620-subject first cohort, a separate validation cohort of over 90 different subjects was used. Of the 300 to 500 genotyped donors, less than 85% were placed in the genetic ancestry cluster associated with self-reported Caucasian donors. A later analysis re-examined previously published TCR beta repertoires from about 700 donors and added high-resolution HLA genotyping to investigate patterns of TCR occurrence. Several DR-DQ haplotypes were treated as single units for association and clustering because of strong linkage in the cohort. The study aimed to test whether signatures of past pathogen exposure could be identified by cataloging public T cell receptors. In the later analysis, no new phenotypic data were used to find candidate immune exposures; instead, reliance was placed on TCR beta sequences and their occurrence across donors. Among some 410 genotyped donors of the cohort, an average of about 240,000 unique TCR beta nucleotide sequences were sequenced per donor, roughly 20% of them non-productive. To predict cytomegalovirus infection status, the study brought together high-throughput TCR immunosequencing, statistical association of individual TCRs with disease status, and machine learning. The number of typed donors differed by locus: about 629-630 for A, B, C, DRB1 and DQB1; 500 to 550 for DQA1; some 590 for DPA1; and some 430 for DPB1.

CDR1 SGHRS and CDR2 YFSETQ were looked up in the germline V gene. The junction shows trimming of 4 bases on V and 0 bases on J, plus 14 bases between the germline ends. CDR3 length: 15 amino acids, cysteine to phenylalanine. CDR3 DNA is the only sequence kept; it has 45 bases, read in frame from the first base. The cohort consisted of 650 to 850 healthy bone marrow donors. At the time of sampling, every cohort member was nominally healthy, though immune exposures that went unrecorded were likely present. The donor tested CMV seropositive and was one of the 289 seropositive cohort members. Every donor gave a peripheral blood sample, and the peripheral blood mononuclear cells from that sample were used for TCR beta sequencing. The Qiagen DNeasy Blood Extraction Kit was used to extract genomic DNA from the blood cell samples. Library creation used the immunoSEQ multiplex PCR assay. For the multiplex PCR, a mixture combining 60 forward primers for TCR Vbeta segments and 13 reverse primers for TCR Jbeta segments was used. The CDR3 region of rearranged TCR beta genes was amplified from genomic DNA by a multiplex PCR assay. The amplified TCR beta libraries were sequenced on the Illumina HiSeq System as 87-base-pair reads. The published analysis was carried out like this. A later analysis tallied around 82 million unique TCR beta chains across the 666 repertoires, and roughly 11 million of those chains were shared by two or more donors. A nearest-neighbor algorithm error-corrected the raw reads and collapsed the reads into unique sequences, merging closely related sequences to remove PCR and sequencing errors. V, D and J gene segments were assigned by aligning CDR3 sequences to IMGT reference sequences. For a sequence to be retained, a match of at least six nucleotides to both a V gene segment and a J gene segment was required. Rearrangements were classified as productive when the CDR3 lacked stop codons and remained in frame with V and J, and all other rearrangements were classified as non-productive. Following IMGT convention, CDR3 was defined as the stretch from the second conserved V-encoded cysteine to the conserved J-encoded phenylalanine. Sequences without an unambiguous match to a single V gene segment were excluded from the earlier analysis of a few hundred of the donors. An earlier analysis of 587 of the donors classified V segments as functional when productive rearrangements were above 56.7% and as segregating when the standard deviation between donors was above 5%. A statistical classification framework was built for diagnosing cytomegalovirus status from the catalog of TCR beta chain sequences. In a later analysis, V and J genes were assigned by comparing TCR nucleotide sequences against IMGT/GENE-DB human TR gene sequences. A later analysis assigned CDR3 sequences and most-parsimonious VDJ recombination scenarios with the TCRdist pipeline. In a later analysis, each TCR beta chain was defined by its CDR3 amino acid sequence together with its V-gene family, and reads without a unique V-gene family were excluded. To address suspected cross-contamination and a sequencing artifact, a later analysis removed over 500 highly shared, low-generation-probability nucleotide sequences. A later analysis calculated a clonal expansion index for each public chain from normalized within-repertoire ranks of inferred template counts. In a later analysis, generation probabilities were computed with a VDJ recombination model fitted to out-of-frame rearrangements, and the resulting probabilities were checked against IGoR. Hypergeometric tests were used in a later analysis to score TCR-TCR, TCR-HLA and TCR-CMV co-occurrence, with a repertoire-size bias correction applied to the TCR pairs. False discovery rates were estimated in a later analysis by permuting HLA or CMV assignments 20 times. In a later analysis, co-occurring TCRs were grouped using DBSCAN, with TCRdist sequence similarity added in when clustering inside HLA-allele-positive subsets. Repertoires with fewer than 30,000 or more than 120,000 public chains were left out of co-occurrence clustering, as were four to six repertoires with anomalous nucleotide sharing. The clones in this table, taken by TCRdb from immuneACCESS, are in-frame only. Not every clone is retained; where verified, under half of the shortfall comes from an unresolved V gene, and the cause of the rest is unknown. V and J calls and clone size follow that table, whereas D and trimming were derived from the DNA. The table for this sample lists about 110,000 clones; about four fifths of them were counted only once. The ten top clones hold about 3.2% of the sample.

What the work shows at the level of the full study, not this receptor alone: Most CMV-associated TCR beta chains appeared to be HLA-restricted in a later analysis, and the HLA associations seemed to be driven largely by CMV exposure. For the cohort, immune exposure information was limited to CMV serostatus. Most TCR sequences were observed very rarely across donors, whereas some public TCRs were present in many individuals. In a later analysis, several top co-occurrence clusters were reported to appear linked to parvovirus B19, influenza, CMV and Epstein-Barr virus. At a false discovery rate of 0.05, a later analysis linked fewer than 20,000 TCR beta sequences to specific HLA alleles. A further reported finding was that TCR beta sequences accurately predicted the HLA-A and HLA-B alleles for most subjects in the first cohort. The sequencing pipeline was judged likely to have produced a cluster of highly shared sequence variants as a technical artifact. In both the original and validation cohorts, the classifier was reported to diagnose cytomegalovirus status with high specificity and sensitivity. A later analysis found that HLA-associated TCR beta chains were more clonally expanded and had lower generation probabilities than equally common non-associated chains. The cohort was sequenced for TCR beta chains only, and without alpha or paired-chain data the features that could be detected were limited. Three of the identified cytomegalovirus-associated TCR beta chains were confirmed in vitro to be specific for cytomegalovirus antigens. Over 15 rarely observed V segments, including chromosome 9 orphons, were excluded from the earlier analysis of almost 600 of the donors because counts were too low. Correlated functional status among segregating V segments might be attributable to linkage disequilibrium, but an unknown experimental factor could not be ruled out. Assigning TCR associations to individual alleles was difficult when HLA alleles, especially DR and DQ, strongly co-occurred. Some IMGT-functional V segments, including TRBV6-2 and TRBV6-3, could not be distinguished by the 87-base-pair reads and were therefore excluded. An earlier analysis of 587 of the donors showed that most TCR beta V segments appeared in productive rearrangements either about 87% or about 30% of the time, which broadly matched IMGT annotations. In a later genetic analysis, fewer N-insertions in productive TCRs were reported among donors in an Asian-associated ancestry cluster than the roughly 700-donor mean. Presence/absence analyses assumed roughly uniform sequencing depth across donors, an assumption that may not hold. A later analysis found that TCR association rates varied across HLA loci, with DRB1 alleles showing the most associated TCRs and HLA-C alleles the fewest. The authors suggested that the approach could potentially be generalized to other disease states and immunological phenotypes. Because HLA typing was missing for some donors at each locus, association tests included only the typed subset. In a later genetic analysis, a missense DCLRE1C variant was associated with V-gene and J-gene trimming of TCR beta chains, and the association was replicated in an independent cohort. The study listed 170 or so TCR beta chains as associated with cytomegalovirus.

The sequence came from a woman aged 60-75 years in good health and CMV-seropositive. Sequencing used PBMCs. Recombination connected TRBV5-1 to TRBJ2-7; the D gene is possibly TRBD1, with 5 bases matching. The sequenced DNA: TGCGCCAGCAGCATACAAACAGGAGCCTCCTACGAGCAGTACTTC. Translated, this gives CASSIQTGASYEQYF.